This TCR beta chain is drawn from a study of blood T cell repertoires in COVID-19. On the study more broadly: From the United States, Italy and Spain came samples of acute and convalescent COVID-19.

Germline trimming cut 3 bases from V and 7 bases from J; bases unmatched to any gene: 10. The CDR3 totals 16 residues. Germline CDR1 SGHVS, CDR2 FNYEAQ. Repertoires were generated with immunoSEQ multiplex PCR, while TCRdb's copy carries only in-frame clones and drops some. Among some 73,000 clones listed, approximately 89% were seen once. The source is a woman older than 75 with active or convalescent COVID-19. Sequenced sample: peripheral blood. The chain combines TRBV7-6 with TRBJ1-3, with 9 bases that match TRBD1. This CDR3 reads CASSFQQGASVNTIYF. In nucleotides, the CDR3 is TGTGCCAGCAGCTTCCAACAGGGGGCATCGGTGAACACCATATATTTT. Full variable domain (outside the CDR3, taken from reference TRBV7-6 and TRBJ1-3): GAGVSQSPRYKVTKRGQDVALRCDPISGHVSLYWYRQALGQGPEFLTYFNYEAQQDKSGLPNDRFSAERPEGSISTLTIQRTEQRDSAMYRCASSFQQGASVNTIYFGEGSWLTVV.